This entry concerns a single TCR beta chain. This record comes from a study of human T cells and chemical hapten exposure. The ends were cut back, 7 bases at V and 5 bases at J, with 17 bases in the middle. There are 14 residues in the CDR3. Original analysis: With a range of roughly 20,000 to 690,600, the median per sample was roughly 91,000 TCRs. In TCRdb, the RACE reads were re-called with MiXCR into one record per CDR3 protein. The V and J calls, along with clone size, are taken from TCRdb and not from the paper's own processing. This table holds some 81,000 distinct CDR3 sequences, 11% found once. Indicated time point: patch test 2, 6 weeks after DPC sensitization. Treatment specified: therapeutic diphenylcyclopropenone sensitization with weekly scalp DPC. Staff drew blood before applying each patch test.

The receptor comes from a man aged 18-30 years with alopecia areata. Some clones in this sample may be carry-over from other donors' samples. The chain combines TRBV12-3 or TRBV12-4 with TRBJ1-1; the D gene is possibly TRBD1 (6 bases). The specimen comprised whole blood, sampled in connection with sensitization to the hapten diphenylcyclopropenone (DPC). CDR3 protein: CASNKGQLGTEAFF. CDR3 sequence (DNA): TGTGCCAGCAATAAGGGACAATTAGGTACTGAAGCTTTCTTT.